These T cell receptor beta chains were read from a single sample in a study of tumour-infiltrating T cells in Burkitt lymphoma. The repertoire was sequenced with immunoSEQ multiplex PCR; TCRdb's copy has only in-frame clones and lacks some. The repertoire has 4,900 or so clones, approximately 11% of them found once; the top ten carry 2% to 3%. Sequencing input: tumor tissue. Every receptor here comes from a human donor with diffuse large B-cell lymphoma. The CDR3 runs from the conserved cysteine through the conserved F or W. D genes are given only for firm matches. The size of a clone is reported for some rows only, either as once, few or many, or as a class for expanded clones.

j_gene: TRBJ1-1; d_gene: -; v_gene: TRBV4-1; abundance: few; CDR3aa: CASSQGREGTEAFF; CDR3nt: TGCGCCAGCAGCCAGGGGAGGGAAGGAACTGAAGCTTTCTTT
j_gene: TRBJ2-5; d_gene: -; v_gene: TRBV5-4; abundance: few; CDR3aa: CASSLRGTRETQYF; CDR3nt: TGTGCCAGCAGCTTGCGGGGGACACGGGAGACCCAGTACTTC
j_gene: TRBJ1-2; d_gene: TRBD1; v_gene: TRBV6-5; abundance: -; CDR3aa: CASIGGQGTVGYTF; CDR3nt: TGTGCCAGCATTGGGGGACAGGGGACGGTTGGCTACACCTTC
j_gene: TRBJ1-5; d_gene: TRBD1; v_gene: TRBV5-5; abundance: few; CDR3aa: CASSWTGNQPQHF; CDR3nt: TGTGCCAGCAGCTGGACAGGGAATCAGCCCCAGCATTTT
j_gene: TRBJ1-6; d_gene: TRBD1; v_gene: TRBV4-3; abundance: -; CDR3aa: CASSQAAGQGSPLHF; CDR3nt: TGCGCCAGCAGCCAAGCGGCGGGACAGGGTTCACCCCTCCACTTT
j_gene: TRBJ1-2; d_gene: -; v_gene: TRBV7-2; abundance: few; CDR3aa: CASSLAWGGRYTF; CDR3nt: TGTGCCAGCAGCTTAGCGTGGGGGGGGAGATACACCTTC
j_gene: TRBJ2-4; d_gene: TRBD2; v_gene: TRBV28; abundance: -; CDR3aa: CASSTSGAGAKNIQYF; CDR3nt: TGTGCCAGCAGTACTAGCGGTGCAGGAGCCAAAAACATTCAGTACTTC
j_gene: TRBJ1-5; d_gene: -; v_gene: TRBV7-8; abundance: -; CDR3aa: CASSLSGVLSNQPQHF; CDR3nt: TGTGCCAGCAGCTTGTCTGGGGTCCTAAGCAATCAGCCCCAGCATTTT
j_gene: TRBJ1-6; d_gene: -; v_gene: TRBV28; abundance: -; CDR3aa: CASSSGTGTYNSPLHF; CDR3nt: TGTGCCAGCAGTTCTGGGACCGGGACCTATAATTCACCCCTCCACTTT
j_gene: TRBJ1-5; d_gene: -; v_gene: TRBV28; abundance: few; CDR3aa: CASRGNSNQPQHF; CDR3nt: TGTGCCAGCAGGGGAAATAGCAATCAGCCCCAGCATTTT
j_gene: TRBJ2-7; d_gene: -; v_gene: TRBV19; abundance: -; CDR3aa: CASSQQVALYEQYF; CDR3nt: TGTGCCAGTAGCCAACAGGTAGCCCTCTACGAGCAGTACTTC
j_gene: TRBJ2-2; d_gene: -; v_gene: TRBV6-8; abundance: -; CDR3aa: CASRTGRHTGELFF; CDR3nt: TGTGCCAGCAGAACAGGGAGACACACCGGGGAGCTGTTTTTT
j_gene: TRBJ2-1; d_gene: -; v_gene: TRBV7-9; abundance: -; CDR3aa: CASNPALGGHEQFF; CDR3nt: TGTGCCAGCAATCCAGCGCTGGGGGGCCATGAGCAGTTCTTC
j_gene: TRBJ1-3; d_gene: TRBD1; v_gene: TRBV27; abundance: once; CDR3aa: CASSRTGDWVSSGNTIYF; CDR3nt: TGTGCCAGCAGTCGGACAGGGGACTGGGTAAGCTCTGGAAACACCATATATTTT
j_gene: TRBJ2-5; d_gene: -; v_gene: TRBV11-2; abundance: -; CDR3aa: CASSLDTPQETQYF; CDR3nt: TGTGCCAGCAGCTTGGATACACCCCAAGAGACCCAGTACTTC
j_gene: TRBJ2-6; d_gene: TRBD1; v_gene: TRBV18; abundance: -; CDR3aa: CASSWTGKPGANVLTF; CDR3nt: TGTGCCAGCTCATGGACAGGGAAGCCTGGGGCCAACGTCCTGACTTTC
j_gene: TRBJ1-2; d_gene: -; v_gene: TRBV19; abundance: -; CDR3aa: CASSIDPYGYTF; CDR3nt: TGTGCCAGTAGTATTGACCCATATGGCTACACCTTC
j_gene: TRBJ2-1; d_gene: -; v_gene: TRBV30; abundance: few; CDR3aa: CAWSVGGPDNEQFF; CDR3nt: TGTGCCTGGAGTGTAGGGGGACCTGACAATGAACAGTTCTTC
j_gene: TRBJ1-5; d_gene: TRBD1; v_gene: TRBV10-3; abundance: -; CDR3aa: CAISLTGVGNQPQHF; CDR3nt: TGTGCCATCAGCTTAACAGGGGTAGGAAATCAGCCCCAGCATTTT
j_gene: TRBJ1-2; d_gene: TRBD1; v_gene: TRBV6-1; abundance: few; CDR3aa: CASSEGQGAVYGYTF; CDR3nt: TGTGCCAGCAGTGAAGGACAGGGGGCGGTCTATGGCTACACCTTC
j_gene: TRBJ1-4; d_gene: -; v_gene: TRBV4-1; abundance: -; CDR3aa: CASSQGLTDEKLFF; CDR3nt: TGCGCCAGCAGCCAAGGGCTGACGGATGAAAAACTGTTTTTT
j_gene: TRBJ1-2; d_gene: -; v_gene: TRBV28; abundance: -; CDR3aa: CASGGLSYNYGYTF; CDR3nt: TGTGCCTCAGGCGGGCTTTCTTATAACTATGGCTACACCTTC
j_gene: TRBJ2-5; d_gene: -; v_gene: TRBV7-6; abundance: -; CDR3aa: CASSLGQVRGHRETQYF; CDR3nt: TGTGCCAGCAGCCTTGGACAGGTGCGGGGGCATAGAGAGACCCAGTACTTC
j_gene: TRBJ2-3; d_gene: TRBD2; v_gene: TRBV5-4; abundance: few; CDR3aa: CASNQRGGQADTQYF; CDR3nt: TGTGCCAGCAACCAGCGGGGGGGCCAAGCAGATACGCAGTATTTT
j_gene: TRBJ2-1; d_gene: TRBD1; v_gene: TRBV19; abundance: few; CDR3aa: CATHRGYEQFF; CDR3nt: TGTGCCACCCACAGGGGATATGAGCAGTTCTTC
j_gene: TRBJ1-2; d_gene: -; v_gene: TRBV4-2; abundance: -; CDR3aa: CASSQPDSSYGYTF; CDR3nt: TGTGCCAGCAGCCAACCCGACAGCTCCTATGGCTACACCTTC
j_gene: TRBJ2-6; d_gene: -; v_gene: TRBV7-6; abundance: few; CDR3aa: CASSFTQGASSGANVLTF; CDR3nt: TGTGCCAGCAGCTTCACACAGGGCGCGAGCTCTGGGGCCAACGTCCTGACTTTC
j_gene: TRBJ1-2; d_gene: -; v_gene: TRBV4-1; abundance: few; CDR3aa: CASSHTAGVLGYGYTF; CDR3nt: TGCGCCAGCAGCCACACCGCAGGGGTCCTGGGCTATGGCTACACCTTC
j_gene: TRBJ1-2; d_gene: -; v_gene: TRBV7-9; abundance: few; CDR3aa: CASSLAEGSPYGYTF; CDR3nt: TGTGCCAGCAGCTTAGCGGAGGGCAGTCCGTATGGCTACACCTTC
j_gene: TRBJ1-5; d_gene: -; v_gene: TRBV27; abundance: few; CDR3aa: CASSWGENQPQHF; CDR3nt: TGTGCCAGCAGTTGGGGAGAGAATCAGCCCCAGCATTTT
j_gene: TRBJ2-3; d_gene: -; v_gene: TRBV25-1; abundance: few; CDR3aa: CASSTRGDPDTQYF; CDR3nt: TGTGCCAGCAGTACCCGAGGGGATCCAGATACGCAGTATTTT
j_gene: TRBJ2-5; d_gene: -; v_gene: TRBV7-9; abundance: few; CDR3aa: CASLGEKQETQYF; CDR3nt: TGTGCCAGTCTCGGGGAAAAACAAGAGACCCAGTACTTC
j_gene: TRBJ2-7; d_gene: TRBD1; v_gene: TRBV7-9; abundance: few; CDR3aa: CASSSGQTYEQYF; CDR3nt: TGTGCCAGCAGCTCGGGACAGACCTACGAGCAGTACTTC
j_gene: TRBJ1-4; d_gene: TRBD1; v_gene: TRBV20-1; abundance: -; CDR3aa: CSARDRGIF; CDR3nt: TGCAGTGCTCGGGACAGAGGGATTTTT
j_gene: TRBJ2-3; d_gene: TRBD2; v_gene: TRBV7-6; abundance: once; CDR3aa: CASSIGAAGVTDTQYF; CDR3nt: TGTGCCAGCAGCATCGGGGCAGCGGGAGTCACAGATACGCAGTATTTT
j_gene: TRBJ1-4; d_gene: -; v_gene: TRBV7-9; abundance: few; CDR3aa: CASSLEGPSGLRNEKLFF; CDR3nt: TGTGCCAGCAGCTTAGAGGGGCCCTCGGGCCTCCGAAACGAAAAACTGTTTTTT
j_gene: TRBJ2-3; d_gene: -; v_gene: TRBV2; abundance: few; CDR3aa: CASSEARRQLDTQYF; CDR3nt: TGTGCCAGCAGTGAAGCTCGGAGACAGTTGGATACGCAGTATTTT